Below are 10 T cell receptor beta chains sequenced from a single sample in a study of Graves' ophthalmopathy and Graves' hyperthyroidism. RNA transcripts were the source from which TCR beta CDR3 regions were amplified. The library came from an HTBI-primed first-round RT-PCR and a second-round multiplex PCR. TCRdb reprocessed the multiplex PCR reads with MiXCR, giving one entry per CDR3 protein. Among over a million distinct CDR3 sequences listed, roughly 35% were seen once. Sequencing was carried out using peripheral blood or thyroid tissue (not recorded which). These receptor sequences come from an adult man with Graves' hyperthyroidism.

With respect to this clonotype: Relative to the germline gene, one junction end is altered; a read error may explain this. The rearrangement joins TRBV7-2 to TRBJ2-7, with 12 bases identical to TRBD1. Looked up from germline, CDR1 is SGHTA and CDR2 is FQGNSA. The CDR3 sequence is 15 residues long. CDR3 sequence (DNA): TGTGCCAGCAGCTCAGGGACAGGGGGCTTCAGCGAGCTGTACTTC. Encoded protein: CASSSGTGGFSELYF.

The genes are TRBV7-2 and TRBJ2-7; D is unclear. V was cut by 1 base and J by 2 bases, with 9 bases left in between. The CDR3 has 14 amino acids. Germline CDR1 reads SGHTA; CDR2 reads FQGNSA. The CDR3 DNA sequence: TGTGCCAGCAGCTTAGATCAGGCCCCCTACGAGCAGTACTTC. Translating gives CASSLDQAPYEQYF. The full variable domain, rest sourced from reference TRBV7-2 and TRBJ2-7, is GAGVSQSPSNKVTEKGKDVELRCDPISGHTALYWYRQSLGQGLEFLIYFQGNSAPDKSGLPSDRFSAERTGGSVSTLTIQRTQQEDSAVYLCASSLDQAPYEQYFGPGTRLTVT.

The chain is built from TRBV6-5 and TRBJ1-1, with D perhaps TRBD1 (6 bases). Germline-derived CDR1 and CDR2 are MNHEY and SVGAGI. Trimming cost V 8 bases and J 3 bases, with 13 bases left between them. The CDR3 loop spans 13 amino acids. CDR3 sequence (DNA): TGTGCCAGCCTTGACAGGACGGACACTGAAGCTTTCTTT. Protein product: CASLDRTDTEAFF.

CDR3 sequence reads: CSARGAGNGYTF. The CDR3 DNA follows: TGCAGTGCTAGGGGGGCGGGGAACGGCTACACCTTC. This chain connects TRBV20-1 to TRBJ1-2, with a possible D match to TRBD1 (6 bases). This CDR3 spans 12 amino acids. CDR1 is DFQATT and CDR2 is SNEGSKA in the germline V gene (reference sequence). The germline V and J ends were trimmed by 3 bases and 8 bases, with 13 bases remaining between them.

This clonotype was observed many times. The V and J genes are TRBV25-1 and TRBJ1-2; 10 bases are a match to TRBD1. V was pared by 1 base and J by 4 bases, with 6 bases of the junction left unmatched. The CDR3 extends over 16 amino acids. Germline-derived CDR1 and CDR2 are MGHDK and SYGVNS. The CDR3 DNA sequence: TGTGCCAGCAGTGAATCCCCGGGACAGGGGACCTATGGCTACACCTTC. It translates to CASSESPGQGTYGYTF.

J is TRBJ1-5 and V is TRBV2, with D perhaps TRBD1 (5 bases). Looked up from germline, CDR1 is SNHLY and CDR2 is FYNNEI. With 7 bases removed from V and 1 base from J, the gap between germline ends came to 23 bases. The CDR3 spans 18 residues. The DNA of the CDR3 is TGTGCCAGCACCCGAGGACTAGCGGGGGATCAAAGCAATCAGCCCCAGCATTTT. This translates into CASTRGLAGDQSNQPQHF.

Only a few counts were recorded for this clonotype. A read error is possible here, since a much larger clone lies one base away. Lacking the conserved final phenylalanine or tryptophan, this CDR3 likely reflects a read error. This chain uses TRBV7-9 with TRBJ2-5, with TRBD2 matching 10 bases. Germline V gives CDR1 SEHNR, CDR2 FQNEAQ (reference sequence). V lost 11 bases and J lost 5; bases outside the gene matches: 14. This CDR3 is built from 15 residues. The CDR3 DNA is TGTGCCTCTCAGGGCTACACGGGACTAGCGGAGACCCAGTACCTC. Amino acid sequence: CASQGYTGLAETQYL.

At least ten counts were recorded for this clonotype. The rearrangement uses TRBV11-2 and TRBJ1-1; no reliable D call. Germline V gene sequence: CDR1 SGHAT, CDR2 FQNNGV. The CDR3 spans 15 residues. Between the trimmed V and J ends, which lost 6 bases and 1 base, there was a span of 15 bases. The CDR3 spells CASSAGPGANTEAFF. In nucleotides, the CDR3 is TGTGCCAGCAGTGCGGGTCCGGGAGCGAACACTGAAGCTTTCTTT. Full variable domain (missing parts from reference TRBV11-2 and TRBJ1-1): EAGVAQSPRYKIIEKRQSVAFWCNPISGHATLYWYQQILGQGPKLLIQFQNNGVVDDSQLPKDRFSAERLKGVDSTLKIQPAKLEDSAVYLCASSAGPGANTEAFFGQGTRLTVV.

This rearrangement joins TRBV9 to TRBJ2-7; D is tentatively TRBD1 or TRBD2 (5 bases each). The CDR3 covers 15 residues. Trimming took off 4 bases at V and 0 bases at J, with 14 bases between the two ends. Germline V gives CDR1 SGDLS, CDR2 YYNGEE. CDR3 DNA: TGTGCCAGCAGCTTATGGGGAGACAGCTCCTACGAGCAGTACTTC. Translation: CASSLWGDSSYEQYF.

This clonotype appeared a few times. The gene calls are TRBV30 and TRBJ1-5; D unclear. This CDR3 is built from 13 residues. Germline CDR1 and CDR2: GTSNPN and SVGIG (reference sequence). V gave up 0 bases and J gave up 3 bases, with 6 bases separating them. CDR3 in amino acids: CAWSVQINQPQHF. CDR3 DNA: TGTGCCTGGAGTGTACAGATCAATCAGCCCCAGCATTTT.